Each of the 30 T cell receptor beta chains below was sequenced from the same sample in a study of T cells in Graves' hyperthyroidism and ophthalmopathy. The investigators amplified TCR beta CDR3 regions from RNA transcripts. An initial round of RT-PCR targeting the TCR CDR3 relied on the HTBI primer set. TCRdb reprocessed the multiplex PCR reads via MiXCR and lists one record per CDR3 protein. The data show some 440,000 distinct CDR3 sequences, approximately 14% seen once. The sample consisted of blood. The source of these receptors is a woman aged 18-29 years with Graves' hyperthyroidism.

This clonotype appeared many times. The chain combines TRBV15 with TRBJ1-2; D perhaps matches TRBD1 (5 bases). Looked up from germline, CDR1 is LNHNV and CDR2 is YYDKDF (reference sequence). V was trimmed by 0 bases and J by 2 bases, leaving 10 bases between them. The CDR3 consists of 15 residues. The CDR3 nucleotides read TGTGCCACCAGCAGAGAGAGGGGCGGGAACTATGGCTACACCTTC. Amino acid sequence: CATSRERGGNYGYTF. The full variable domain, completed using reference TRBV15 and TRBJ1-2, is DAMVIQNPRYQVTQFGKPVTLSCSQTLNHNVMYWYQQKSSQAPKLLFHYYDKDFNNEADTPDNFQSRRPNTSFCFLDIRSPGLGDTAMYLCATSRERGGNYGYTFGSGTRLTVV.

This clonotype was detected ten times or more. The chain uses TRBV12-3 or TRBV12-4 and TRBJ2-7; unclear D gene. The CDR3 sequence is 14 residues long. V lost 2 bases and J lost 3, with 11 bases in between. The CDR3, as DNA: TGTGCCAGCAGTTTAAGTCAGCCTCTCTACGAGCAGTACTTC. This sequence encodes CASSLSQPLYEQYF.

The DNA for the CDR3 is TGTGCCACCAGTGATGTCTCCTCCAACTACAATGAGCAGTTCTTC. Protein: CATSDVSSNYNEQFF. The V gene is TRBV24-1, the J gene TRBJ2-1; D gene unclear. Deletions cut 3 bases from V and 3 bases from J, with 11 bases between. This CDR3 is 15 amino acids long. From germline, CDR1 is KGHDR and CDR2 SFDVKD.

This CDR3 reads CASSQVEGATDTQYF. CDR3 DNA: TGTGCCAGCAGCCAAGTTGAGGGGGCAACAGATACGCAGTATTTT. The chain carries TRBV28 and TRBJ2-3; 7 nucleotides match TRBD1. V shed 6 bases, J shed 3 bases, and the junction held 9 bases outside the gene matches. Germline CDR1 is MDHEN and CDR2 is SYDVKM. CDR3 length: 15 amino acids. Full variable domain (missing parts from reference TRBV28 and TRBJ2-3): DVKVTQSSRYLVKRTGEKVFLECVQDMDHENMFWYRQDPGLGLRLIYFSYDVKMKEKGDIPEGYSVSREKKERFSLILESASTNQTSMYLCASSQVEGATDTQYFGPGTRLTVL.

This clonotype was seen more than once but under ten times. The V and J genes are TRBV5-5 and TRBJ2-7; D not certain. The CDR3 runs to 12 residues. V shed 6 bases and J shed 6 bases, with 13 bases lying between them. CDR1 SGHKS and CDR2 YYEKEE come from the germline V gene (reference sequence). CDR3 sequence: CASTHPVGEQYF. DNA for the CDR3: TGTGCCAGCACCCACCCAGTCGGCGAGCAGTACTTC.

This clonotype was observed many times. This chain links TRBV12-3 or TRBV12-4 with TRBJ1-2; D gene uncertain. This CDR3 has 13 amino acids. Between the trimmed V and J ends, which lost 0 bases and 7 bases, there was a span of 9 bases. The DNA of the CDR3 is TGTGCCAGCAGTTTAGCGGCGGGGTTTGGCTACACCTTC. It translates to CASSLAAGFGYTF.

The V and J genes are TRBV5-4 and TRBJ1-2; 9 bases are a match to TRBD1. CDR3 size: 17 residues. V was clipped by 0 bases and J by 7 bases; unmatched bases: 13. Looked up from germline, CDR1 is SGHNT and CDR2 is YYREEE (reference sequence). The CDR3 spells CASSLAFRDRDVAGYTF. The CDR3 region has the DNA TGTGCCAGCAGCTTGGCTTTCCGGGACAGGGACGTCGCTGGCTACACCTTC.

This clonotype showed up many times. The chain has TRBV9 and TRBJ2-5; D is unclear. This CDR3 is 14 amino acids long. V lost 0 bases, J lost 5 bases, and 11 bases lay in between. In germline, CDR1 is SGDLS, CDR2 YYNGEE. For the CDR3, the DNA is TGTGCCAGCAGCGTAGAAGGTAGTTCTGAGACCCAGTACTTC. Its protein is CASSVEGSSETQYF. The full variable domain, its missing parts supplied by reference TRBV9 and TRBJ2-5, is DSGVTQTPKHLITATGQRVTLRCSPRSGDLSVYWYQQSLDQGLQFLIQYYNGEERAKGNILERFSAQQFPDLHSELNLSSLELGDSALYFCASSVEGSSETQYFGPGTRLLVL.

V usage is TRBV2 and J usage is TRBJ2-1; D unclear. Germline V gene sequence: CDR1 SNHLY, CDR2 FYNNEI. V lost 1 base and J 7 bases, leaving 17 bases between the germline ends. There are 16 residues in the CDR3. For the CDR3, the DNA is TGTGCCAGCAGTGAAGTGAGCACACCTCCCACAAATGAGCAGTTCTTC. Protein: CASSEVSTPPTNEQFF.

This clonotype was recorded many times. The chain employs TRBV12-3 or TRBV12-4 and TRBJ1-3; maybe TRBD1 (5 bases). Trimming removed 6 bases at V and 1 base at J, with 13 bases between. This CDR3 has 15 amino acids. The CDR3 reads CASRYGQISGNTIYF. As DNA, the CDR3 is TGTGCCAGCAGATACGGACAAATATCTGGAAACACCATATATTTT.

The chain links TRBV28 to TRBJ1-2, with TRBD1 matching over 9 bases. This CDR3 has 16 residues. Unmatched junction bases numbered 10, after V lost 6 bases and J lost 2 bases. Germline CDR1 and CDR2: MDHEN and SYDVKM. For the CDR3, the DNA is TGTGCCAGCAGAAATGCTCTGGGACAGGGCAACTATGGCTACACCTTC. Amino acids: CASRNALGQGNYGYTF.

This chain joins TRBV2 and TRBJ2-1; the D is unclear. Germline assignment: CDR1 SNHLY and CDR2 FYNNEI. Deletions cut 3 bases from V and 0 bases from J, with 9 bases between. This CDR3 comprises 15 residues. For the CDR3, the DNA is TGTGCCAGCAGTGACCTCCCACTCTCCTACAATGAGCAGTTCTTC. Its protein is CASSDLPLSYNEQFF.

This clonotype was detected ten times or more. The rearrangement uses TRBV20-1 and TRBJ2-2, with 12 positions matching TRBD2. CDR3 size: 16 residues. The J segment lost 5 bases and the V segment lost 5 bases, leaving 9 bases of the junction unmatched. Per the germline V gene, CDR1 is DFQATT and CDR2 is SNEGSKA (reference sequence). The CDR3 sequence: CSALRLAGVGTGELFF. The DNA for the CDR3 is TGCAGTGCTTTACGACTAGCGGGAGTCGGAACCGGGGAGCTGTTTTTT.

This clonotype was counted between two and nine times. The genes are TRBV12-3 or TRBV12-4 and TRBJ2-5, with TRBD1 as a possible D gene (6 bases). The CDR3 is made up of 14 amino acids. Trimming left V 2 bases short and J 9 bases short, with 16 bases between. The CDR3 region is CASSLSGQLKAQYF. The CDR3 nucleotides are TGTGCCAGCAGTTTATCGGGACAACTCAAGGCCCAGTACTTC.

This clonotype has at least ten counts. The chain carries TRBV12-3 or TRBV12-4 and TRBJ1-2; D is unclear. Trimming left V 3 bases short and J 8 bases short, with 19 bases between. The CDR3 consists of 15 residues. CDR3 bases: TGTGCCAGCAGTTTCCGACGAGGGCAGCTAAAGGGCTACACCTTC. Residues: CASSFRRGQLKGYTF.

Comments on this clonotype: The junction departs from germline at one end; a sequencing error may be responsible. This CDR3 reads CASGNRDQFTDTRYF. For the CDR3, the DNA is TGTGCCAGCGGCAACCGGGACCAATTCACAGATACGCGGTATTTT. The chain is built from TRBV7-9 and TRBJ2-3; D tentatively fits TRBD1 or TRBD2 (5 bases each). The CDR3 sequence is 15 residues long. Per germline, CDR1 SEHNR and CDR2 FQNEAQ (reference sequence).

With regard to this clonotype: A much bigger clone sits one base away, suggesting this may be a read error. The chain combines TRBV12-3 or TRBV12-4 with TRBJ2-4, with 9 bases fitting TRBD1. V was pared by 8 bases and J by 9 bases, with 8 bases of the junction left unmatched. The CDR3 length is 13 residues. CDR3 bases: TGTGCCAGCTCTCTCGGACAGGGGTGCATTCAGTACTTC. Translation gives CASSLGQGCIQYF.

The gene calls are TRBV6-2 or TRBV6-3 and TRBJ2-1, with TRBD1 identical over 11 bases. Germline lookup yields CDR1 MNHEY and CDR2 SVGEGT. CDR3 length: 17 amino acids. The V segment lost 3 bases and the J segment 0 bases; nucleotides outside the gene matches: 4. The CDR3 is CASSYSGTGGSYNEQFF. The CDR3, as DNA: TGTGCCAGCAGTTATTCCGGGACAGGGGGCTCCTACAATGAGCAGTTCTTC.

This clonotype was seen ten or more times. The V and J genes are TRBV10-3 and TRBJ1-3; D unresolved. The V and J ends lost 2 bases and 0 bases respectively, with 17 bases between them. CDR1 and CDR2 from the germline V gene are ENHRY and SYGVKD. This CDR3 comprises 18 residues. CDR3 region: CAISETRGRQDSGNTIYF. CDR3 bases: TGTGCCATCAGTGAGACACGAGGACGGCAGGACTCTGGAAACACCATATATTTT.

Ten or more counts support this clonotype. The CDR3 protein is CASSLAVREGETQYF. The CDR3 DNA reads as TGTGCCAGCAGCTTAGCTGTTAGGGAGGGGGAGACCCAGTACTTC. This chain uses TRBV7-2 with TRBJ2-5, with TRBD2 matching 7 bases. This CDR3 spans 15 amino acids. Per germline, CDR1 SGHTA and CDR2 FQGNSA. V was clipped by 0 bases and J by 5 bases; unmatched bases: 6.

This clonotype was seen at least ten times. The chain combines TRBV29-1 with TRBJ1-1; TRBD1 matches at 10 bases. The V gene's germline CDR1 is SQVTM and CDR2 ANQGSEA. V shed 1 base, J shed 8 bases, and the junction held 16 bases outside the gene matches. The CDR3 is 17 residues long. The CDR3 nucleotides read TGCAGCGTTGAAGCCCAAGTCCGGGACAGGGGAAAATGGGAAGCTTTCTTT. It is translated as CSVEAQVRDRGKWEAFF.

This clonotype has a count of ten or more. The chain combines TRBV11-2 with TRBJ1-2; 9 bases match TRBD1. The germline V gene has CDR1 SGHAT and CDR2 FQNNGV. The V segment lost 5 bases and the J segment 7 bases; nucleotides outside the gene matches: 5. This CDR3 is built from 13 residues. The CDR3 DNA follows: TGTGCCAGCAGCCGACAGGGGGAAGGTGGCTACACCTTC. Translation gives CASSRQGEGGYTF.

J is TRBJ2-7 and V is TRBV12-3 or TRBV12-4, with TRBD2 matching over 7 bases. There are 14 residues in the CDR3. Germline trimming cut 4 bases from V and 3 bases from J; bases unmatched to any gene: 6. CDR3 DNA sequence: TGTGCCAGCAGTTCCGGGGACTACGACTACGAGCAGTACTTC. It is translated as CASSSGDYDYEQYF.

At least ten counts were recorded for this clonotype. The chain combines TRBV6-1 with TRBJ1-2; 9 nucleotides match TRBD1. The germline V gene has CDR1 MNHNS and CDR2 SASEGT. This CDR3 is 13 amino acids long. V lost 5 bases, J lost 8 bases, and 6 bases stayed unmatched. Here the CDR3 reads CASSFRTGEGYTF. The CDR3 nucleotides read TGTGCCAGCAGTTTTCGGACAGGGGAAGGCTACACCTTC.

J is TRBJ1-1 and V is TRBV5-6, with 7 positions matching TRBD1. CDR1 SGHDT and CDR2 YYEEEE come from the germline V gene. The CDR3 consists of 15 residues. Unmatched junction bases numbered 10, after V lost 5 bases and J lost 3 bases. This CDR3 is CASRKYRGRDTEAFF. DNA of the CDR3: TGTGCCAGCAGAAAATACAGGGGACGGGACACTGAAGCTTTCTTT.

This clonotype was detected only a few times. The gene calls are TRBV19 and TRBJ1-5; no clear D. The CDR3 is 15 residues long. The ends were cut back, 3 bases at V and 1 base at J, with 10 bases in the middle. Germline loops: CDR1 LNHDA, CDR2 SQIVND (reference sequence). CDR3 residues: CASSISSGSNQPQHF. As DNA, the CDR3 is TGTGCCAGTAGTATTAGTTCCGGGAGCAATCAGCCCCAGCATTTT.

The sample holds many counts of this clonotype. The chain joins TRBV5-1 to TRBJ2-7; TRBD2 matches at 13 bases. Germline V gives CDR1 SGHRS, CDR2 YFSETQ. V shed 0 bases and J 5 bases; nucleotides not matched to a gene: 11. CDR3 length: 18 amino acids. For the CDR3, the DNA is TGCGCCAGCAGCTTGGCCCAGACTAGCGGGAGGCTCCCTGACGAGCAGTACTTC. Protein product: CASSLAQTSGRLPDEQYF. Drawing the rest from reference TRBV5-1 and TRBJ2-7, the complete variable domain is KAGVTQTPRYLIKTRGQQVTLSCSPISGHRSVSWYQQTPGQGLQFLFEYFSETQRNKGNFPGRFSGRQFSNSRSEMNVSTLELGDSALYLCASSLAQTSGRLPDEQYFGPGTRLTVT.

This clonotype was seen at least ten times. The CDR3, as DNA: TGTGCCAGCAGTTACTCGACAGCAGCGAACTATGGCTACACCTTC. It yields the protein CASSYSTAANYGYTF. V gene TRBV6-2 or TRBV6-3 combines with J gene TRBJ1-2, with D perhaps TRBD1 (5 bases). CDR1 and CDR2 (germline): MNHEY, SVGEGT. The ends were cut back, 0 bases at V and 2 bases at J, with 10 bases in the middle. The CDR3 has 15 residues.

This clonotype was recorded many times. The V gene is TRBV7-8, the J gene TRBJ1-5, with D tentatively TRBD1 (5 bases). The CDR3 spans 13 residues. V lost 5 bases and J 6 bases, leaving 11 bases between the germline ends. In germline, CDR1 is SGHVS, CDR2 FQNEAQ. The CDR3 nucleotides read TGTGCCAGCAGCGGGGGAGGGAGTCAGCCCCAGCATTTT. It specifies CASSGGGSQPQHF.

In its sample, this clonotype was seen many times. The rearrangement joins TRBV4-1 to TRBJ2-7; TRBD1 matches 8 bases. The germline V gene has CDR1 MGHRA and CDR2 YSYEKL. Trimming took 5 bases from V and 4 from J; bases not matched to a gene: 7. CDR3 length: 14 amino acids. CDR3 residues: CASSRGRGLYEQYF. Written as DNA, the CDR3 is TGCGCCAGCAGCAGGGGCAGGGGGCTATACGAGCAGTACTTC.